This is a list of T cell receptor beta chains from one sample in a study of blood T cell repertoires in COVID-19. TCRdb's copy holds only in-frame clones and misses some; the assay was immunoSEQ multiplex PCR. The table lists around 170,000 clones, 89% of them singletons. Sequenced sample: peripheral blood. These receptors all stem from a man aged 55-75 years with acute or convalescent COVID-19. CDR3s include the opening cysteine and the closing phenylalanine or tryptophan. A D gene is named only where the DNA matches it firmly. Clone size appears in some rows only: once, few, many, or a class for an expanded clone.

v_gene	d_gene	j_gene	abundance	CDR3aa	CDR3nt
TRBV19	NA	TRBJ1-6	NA	CASSHRTTRRDNSPLHF	TGTGCCAGTAGTCATCGTACGACCCGGAGGGATAATTCACCCCTCCACTTT
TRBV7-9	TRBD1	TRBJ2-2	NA	CASSPRLPRQGAHTGELFF	TGTGCCAGCAGCCCTAGACTCCCAAGACAGGGGGCGCACACCGGGGAGCTGTTTTTT
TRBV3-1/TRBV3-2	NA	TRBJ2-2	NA	CASSQEIQATTGELFF	TGTGCCAGCAGCCAAGAAATCCAGGCTACCACCGGGGAGCTGTTTTTT
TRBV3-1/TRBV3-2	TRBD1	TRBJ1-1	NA	CASSPGQFGTEAFF	TGTGCCAGCAGCCCGGGACAGTTTGGGACTGAAGCTTTCTTT
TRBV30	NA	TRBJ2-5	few	CAWSVAGGGTQYF	TGTGCCTGGAGTGTAGCCGGGGGAGGGACCCAGTACTTC
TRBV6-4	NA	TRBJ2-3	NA	CARTRDSRRTQYF	TGTGCCAGAACCCGGGACTCCCGACGTACGCAGTATTTT
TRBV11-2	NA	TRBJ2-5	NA	CASSPQLVGETQYF	TGTGCCAGCAGCCCCCAACTAGTTGGGGAGACCCAGTACTTC
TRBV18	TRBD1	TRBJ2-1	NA	CASSPGQGANEQFF	TGTGCCAGCTCACCGGGACAGGGGGCAAATGAGCAGTTCTTC
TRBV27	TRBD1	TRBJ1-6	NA	CASGGGTDRSPLHF	TGTGCCAGCGGCGGAGGGACAGACCGTTCACCCCTCCACTTT
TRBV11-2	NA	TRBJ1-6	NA	CASSRLRGFNSPLHF	TGTGCCAGCAGCCGCCTGCGAGGTTTCAATTCACCCCTCCACTTT
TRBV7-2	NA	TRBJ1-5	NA	CASSNRFLQPQHF	TGTGCCAGCAGCAACAGGTTTCTTCAGCCCCAGCATTTT
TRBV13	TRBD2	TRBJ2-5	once	CASSLARTGTSQETQYF	TGTGCCAGCAGCTTAGCGCGGACCGGGACTAGCCAAGAGACCCAGTACTTC
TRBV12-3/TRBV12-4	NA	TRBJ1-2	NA	CASSPAPFYGYTF	TGTGCCAGCAGCCCTGCGCCTTTCTATGGCTACACCTTC
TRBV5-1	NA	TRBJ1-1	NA	CASSLVGEIAEAFF	TGCGCCAGCAGCTTGGTCGGGGAAATCGCTGAAGCTTTCTTT
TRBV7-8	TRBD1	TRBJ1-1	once	CASSLVRDRVGTEAFF	TGTGCCAGCAGCTTAGTGCGGGACAGGGTCGGCACTGAAGCTTTCTTT
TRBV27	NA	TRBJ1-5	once	CASSPSGQPQHF	TGTGCCAGCAGTCCTTCCGGTCAGCCCCAGCATTTT